This TCR beta chain is from a study of vaccination and CD4 T cells after COVID-19. Background on the study: Day 14 and days 161 to 241 post-vaccination were the sampling points for three convalescent patients. Overlapping spike pools from SARS-CoV-2 and HCoV-NL63, HCoV-OC43 and HCoV-229E served as culture stimuli.

As regards this clonotype: Its antigen is undetermined.

Germline lookup yields CDR1 SGHNT and CDR2 YYREEE (reference sequence). The CDR3 has 12 amino acids. V lost 10 bases, J lost 5 bases, and 13 bases lay in between. Study outcomes and limitations: For SARS-CoV-2-reactive clonotypes, the median went from roughly 21 to 40, a nonsignificant increase.

The time point denotes: late sampling 161 to 241 days after vaccination in a few convalescent patients. Treatment defined: approximately 9-day PBMC culture with coronavirus spike peptide pools or control peptides (ViraFEST assay). An Oncomine TCR Beta short-read assay was used to sequence the DNA from cultured CD4+ T cells. Via MiXCR, TCRdb re-called the PCR reads, giving one row per CDR3 protein. The profile covers tens of thousands of distinct CDR3 sequences, with 42% appearing a single time and 9% to 10% taken by the ten largest. The genes are TRBV5-4 and TRBJ2-1; perhaps D is TRBD1 or TRBD2 (5 bases each). The sequence came from a human donor who had recovered from COVID-19. The sample was CD4+ T cells from blood, cultured in vitro, taken about 7 months after SARS-CoV-2 vaccination. CDR3 residues: CASNRDDNEQFF. In nucleotides, the CDR3 is TGTGCCTCAAACCGGGACGACAATGAGCAGTTCTTC.